This TCR beta chain is drawn from a study of neurological immune-mediated disorders. Study-wide findings and caveats: HTLV-1-associated myelopathy had the most TCR clonal expansion, whereas multiple sclerosis had the least (lower than in healthy controls).

Unsorted libraries were derived from 2 million PBMCs stored at -80 C. Germline CDR1 SGHRS, CDR2 YFSETQ. V lost 1 base and J lost 0; bases outside the gene matches: 6. CDR3 length: 16 amino acids. The method for making cDNA was 5'RACE, and it used 10-nucleotide random UMIs. Using its own MiXCR run on the 5' RACE reads, TCRdb lists one record per CDR3 protein. The table includes 46,000 or so distinct CDR3 sequences, 10% detected once. This clonotype has a count of ten or more. Its antigen is as yet unknown. The sequence was obtained from a woman aged 40 to 50 with HTLV-1-associated myelopathy (HAM/TSP). The rearrangement links TRBV5-1 to TRBJ2-7; 8 nucleotides align to TRBD2. Sequences were obtained from PBMCs. The CDR3 reads CASSLPGGKTSYEQYF. Here the CDR3 DNA reads TGCGCCAGCAGCTTGCCGGGAGGGAAGACCTCCTACGAGCAGTACTTC.